This T cell receptor beta chain was sequenced during a study of T cells after posttransplantation cyclophosphamide. V was shortened by 4 bases and J by 4 bases, with 13 bases between the two germline ends. The CDR3 loop spans 15 amino acids. CDR1 and CDR2 from the germline V gene are LGHNA and YSLEER. Measured with immunoSEQ multiplex PCR; TCRdb has only the in-frame clones, and not every one. There are 25,000 to 30,000 clones in the sample; 75% to 90% occur only once, and 3% to 4% lies in the top ten. The chain carries TRBV4-3 and TRBJ1-4; tentative D call: TRBD1 (6 bases). Sequencing input: PBMCs. The sequence was collected from a man aged 45-60 years. The CDR3 coding sequence is TGCGCCAGCAGCCTAGGTTTAGGGGGTAATGAAAAACTGTTTTTT. Translated, it gives CASSLGLGGNEKLFF.